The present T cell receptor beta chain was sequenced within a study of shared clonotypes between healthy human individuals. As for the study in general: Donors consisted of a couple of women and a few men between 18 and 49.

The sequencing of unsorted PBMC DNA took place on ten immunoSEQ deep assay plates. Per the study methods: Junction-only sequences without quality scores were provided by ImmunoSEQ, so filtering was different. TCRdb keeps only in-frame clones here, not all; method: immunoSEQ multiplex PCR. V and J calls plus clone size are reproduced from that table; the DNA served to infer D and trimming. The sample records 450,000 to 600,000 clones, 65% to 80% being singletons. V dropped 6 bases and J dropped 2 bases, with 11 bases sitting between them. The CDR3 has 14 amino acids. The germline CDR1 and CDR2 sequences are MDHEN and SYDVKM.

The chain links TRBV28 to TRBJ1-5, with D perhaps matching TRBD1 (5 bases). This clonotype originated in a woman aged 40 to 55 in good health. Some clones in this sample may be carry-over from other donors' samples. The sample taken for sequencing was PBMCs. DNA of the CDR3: TGTGCCAGCAGCTCCGGACAACGCAATCAGCCCCAGCATTTT. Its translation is CASSSGQRNQPQHF.